This TCR beta chain stems from a study of blood T cell repertoires in COVID-19. In the study overall: COVID-19 samples from acute and convalescent phases originated in the United States, Italy and Spain. Sample material is recorded as cDNA or gDNA derived from T cells, B-cell-depleted T cells, or PBMCs.

Germline V gene data show CDR1 as LNHNV and CDR2 as YYDKDF (reference sequence). V lost 9 bases, J lost 9 bases, and 21 bases lay in between. This CDR3 has 14 residues. Original analysis: Counts of nucleated cells, estimated from reference gene primer amplification, were obtained. Profiled with immunoSEQ multiplex PCR; TCRdb holds only in-frame clones, not every one. V and J calls and clone size are given by that table; D and trimming were obtained from the DNA. The sample has 100,000 to 130,000 clones; 75% to 95% are singletons. The count of this clone is one. The sample taken for sequencing was peripheral blood. The sequence was obtained from a woman under 40 with acute or convalescent COVID-19. The rearrangement links TRBV15 to TRBJ1-5; D is perhaps TRBD1 (6 bases). The CDR3 is CATRGGATSLPQHF. As DNA, the CDR3 is TGTGCCACAAGAGGGGGGGCCACCTCCCTGCCCCAGCATTTT.